One sample yielded the 13 T cell receptor beta chains listed below, sequenced in a study of control samples from healthy donors and cancer patients. Generated by immunoSEQ multiplex PCR, the TCRdb table keeps only in-frame clones and is missing some. The sample yields about 120,000 clones, roughly nine tenths seen once. Material: blood. The receptors were sampled from a man between 45 and 60 years old in good health.

The V call is TRBV7-6, the J call TRBJ2-7, with 8 nucleotides matching TRBD2. The germline CDR1 and CDR2 sequences are SGHVS and FNYEAQ. This CDR3 region has 15 residues. Trimming cost V 1 base and J 5 bases; bases outside gene matches: 7. In DNA, the CDR3 is TGTGCCAGCAGCTTAGAGGTCGCGGGGGGCGACGAGCAGTACTTC. Its translation: CASSLEVAGGDEQYF.

This rearrangement joins TRBV19 to TRBJ2-7, with 12 bases that match TRBD2. Losses at the gene ends were 5 bases for V and 4 bases for J; bases not matched to a gene: 6. CDR1 is LNHDA and CDR2 is SQIVND in the germline V gene (reference sequence). There are 15 residues in the CDR3. The CDR3 region has the DNA TGTGCCAGTAGTGCCTCCGGGACTAGCGGGTACGAGCAGTACTTC. Protein product: CASSASGTSGYEQYF.

This clone has ten or more counts. V gene TRBV29-1 combines with J gene TRBJ2-7; D is ambiguous. The germline V gene encodes CDR1 SQVTM and CDR2 ANQGSEA. CDR3 length: 13 residues. V shed 3 bases and J shed 3 bases, with 12 bases lying between them. The CDR3 is CSVEAPGGYEQYF. The CDR3 nucleotides are TGCAGCGTTGAGGCGCCGGGCGGCTACGAGCAGTACTTC.

The CDR3 loop is CASSLGQGEQYF. CDR3 DNA sequence: TGTGCCAGCAGTTTAGGACAGGGCGAGCAGTACTTC. The chain combines TRBV27 with TRBJ2-7; TRBD1 aligns across 8 bases. CDR1 and CDR2 (germline): MNHEY, SMNVEV (reference sequence). Losses at the gene ends were 2 bases for V and 6 bases for J; bases not matched to a gene: 0. This CDR3 has 12 amino acids.

The chain couples TRBV5-6 to TRBJ1-1; 7 positions match TRBD1. CDR1 and CDR2 from the germline V gene are SGHDT and YYEEEE. The CDR3 length is 15 residues. V was clipped by 0 bases and J by 0 bases; unmatched bases: 2. The CDR3 bases are TGTGCCAGCAGCTTGGAACAGGGGATGAACACTGAAGCTTTCTTT. Amino acid sequence: CASSLEQGMNTEAFF.

The rearrangement joins TRBV9 to TRBJ2-3; unclear D gene. The V end lost 0 bases, the J end lost 4 bases, and 12 bases lay between the germline ends. CDR3 size: 15 residues. Germline V gives CDR1 SGDLS, CDR2 YYNGEE. The CDR3 bases are TGTGCCAGCAGCGTAGAGGCCATATTTGCAGATACGCAGTATTTT. Amino acids: CASSVEAIFADTQYF.

The chain joins TRBV19 to TRBJ1-2, with 7 bases lining up with TRBD1. The length of the CDR3 is 14 residues. V lost 5 bases to trimming and J lost 7 bases; unmatched junction nucleotides: 10. CDR1 and CDR2 (germline): LNHDA, SQIVND (reference sequence). CDR3 protein: CASSLHTGVTGYTF. The CDR3 nucleotides read TGTGCCAGTAGTTTGCACACAGGGGTAACTGGCTACACCTTC.

The chain employs TRBV4-1 and TRBJ1-2; no clear D gene. Germline values: CDR1 MGHRA, CDR2 YSYEKL. V was cut by 0 bases and J by 2 bases, with 10 bases left in between. This CDR3 has 15 amino acids. As DNA, the CDR3 is TGCGCCAGCAGCCAAGAAACGGTAGGAAACTATGGCTACACCTTC. Protein product: CASSQETVGNYGYTF.

V gene TRBV5-4 combines with J gene TRBJ2-1; TRBD1 agrees at 9 bases. CDR3 length: 13 amino acids. Germline-derived CDR1 and CDR2 are SGHNT and YYREEE (reference sequence). V gave up 3 bases and J gave up 7 bases; unmatched junction bases: 2. The CDR3 DNA reads TGTGCCAGCAGCTACGGACAGGGGAATGAGCAGTTCTTC. Protein sequence: CASSYGQGNEQFF.

This rearrangement joins TRBV20-1 to TRBJ1-5; perhaps TRBD1 as D (6 bases). Trimming stripped 3 bases from V and 3 bases from J, with 12 bases between. The CDR3 loop spans 14 amino acids. Germline V gene lookup returns CDR1 DFQATT and CDR2 SNEGSKA (reference sequence). The CDR3 DNA reads TGCAGTGCTAGTGGCCAGGGGTACAATCAGCCCCAGCATTTT. Amino acid sequence: CSASGQGYNQPQHF.

This CDR3 reads CASSKQGAVYGYTF. Here the CDR3 DNA reads TGTGCCAGCTCAAAACAGGGGGCTGTCTATGGCTACACCTTC. This sequence joins TRBV18 and TRBJ1-2; 9 nucleotides line up with TRBD1. This CDR3 spans 14 amino acids. V lost 5 bases, J lost 4 bases, and 5 bases stayed unmatched. Germline values: CDR1 KGHSH, CDR2 LQKENI.

This chain connects TRBV2 to TRBJ2-3, with D perhaps given as TRBD1 or TRBD2 (5 bases each). From germline, CDR1 is SNHLY and CDR2 FYNNEI. The CDR3 totals 12 residues. V lost 4 bases to trimming and J lost 4 bases, with 6 bases between them. Written as DNA, the CDR3 is TGTGCCAGCAGTGTGGGGGCAGATACGCAGTATTTT. This codes for CASSVGADTQYF.

The chain links TRBV7-9 to TRBJ2-1; 7 bases are shared with TRBD1. CDR1 and CDR2 from the germline V gene are SEHNR and FQNEAQ (reference sequence). The CDR3 loop spans 16 amino acids. The V segment lost 3 bases and the J segment 6 bases; nucleotides outside the gene matches: 11. In nucleotides, the CDR3 is TGTGCCAGCAGCTTTAGAGGGGGCGACAGGGCCAATGAGCAGTTCTTC. This gives the protein CASSFRGGDRANEQFF.